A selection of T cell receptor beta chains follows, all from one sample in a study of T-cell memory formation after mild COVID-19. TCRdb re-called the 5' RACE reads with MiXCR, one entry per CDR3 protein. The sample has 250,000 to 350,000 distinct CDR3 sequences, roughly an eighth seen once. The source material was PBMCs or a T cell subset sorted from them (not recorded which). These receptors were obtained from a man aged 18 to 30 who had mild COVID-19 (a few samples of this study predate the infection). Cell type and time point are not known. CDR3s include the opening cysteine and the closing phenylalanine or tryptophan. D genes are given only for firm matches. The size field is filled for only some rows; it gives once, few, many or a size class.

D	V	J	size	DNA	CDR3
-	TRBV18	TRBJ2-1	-	TGTGCCAGCTCACCGCCCTTCGGGGTTGAGCAGTTCTTC	CASSPPFGVEQFF
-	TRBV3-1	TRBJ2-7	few	TGTGCCACAGCTTCCTTCAACTCCTACGAGCAGTACTTC	CATASFNSYEQYF
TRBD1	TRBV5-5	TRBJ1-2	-	TGTGCCAGCAGCTTGGGGACAGGGGGAAACTATGGCTACACCTTC	CASSLGTGGNYGYTF
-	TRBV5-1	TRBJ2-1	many	TGCGCCAGCAGCTTACCCCCATACAATGAGCAGTTCTTC	CASSLPPYNEQFF
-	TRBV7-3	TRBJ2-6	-	TGTGCCAGCAGCATACTTCCCAGCTCTGGGGCCAACGTCCTGACTTTC	CASSILPSSGANVLTF
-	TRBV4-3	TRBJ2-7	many	TGCGCCAGCAGCCAAGTTAACAGGGCCCCCTACGAGCAGTACTTC	CASSQVNRAPYEQYF
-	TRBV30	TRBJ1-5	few	TGTGCCTGGAGTGTATTAGGGAATCAGCCCCAGCATTTT	CAWSVLGNQPQHF
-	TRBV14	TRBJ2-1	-	TGTGCCAGCAGCCAACCTTCCGGGGTCCCCCAGGGGGAGCAGTTCTTC	CASSQPSGVPQGEQFF
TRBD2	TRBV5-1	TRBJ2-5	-	TGCGCCAGCCGCCCGGTAGCGGGGGGGCAAGAGACCCAGTACTTC	CASRPVAGGQETQYF
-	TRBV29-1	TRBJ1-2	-	TGCAGCGGGGGTGGACCCGGGACCTGGGGCTACACCTTC	CSGGGPGTWGYTF
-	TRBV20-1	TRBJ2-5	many	TGCAGTGCTACAGAGGGGCTAGAGACCCAGTACTTC	CSATEGLETQYF
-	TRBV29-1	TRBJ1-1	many	TGCAGCGCGGTAGTTCTGGCTCGGGCTTTCTTT	CSAVVLARAFF
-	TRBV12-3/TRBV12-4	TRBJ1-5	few	TGTGCCAGCACCTCAAATCAGCCCCAGCATTTT	CASTSNQPQHF
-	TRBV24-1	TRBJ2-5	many	TGTGCCACCAGCGGAATATTCCAAGAGACCCAGTACTTC	CATSGIFQETQYF
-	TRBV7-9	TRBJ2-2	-	TGTGCCAGCCCTACACCCGGGGAGCTGTTTTTT	CASPTPGELFF
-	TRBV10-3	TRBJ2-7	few	TGTGCCATCAGTGAGTCACAGGGCACCTCGGACTACGAGCAGTACTTC	CAISESQGTSDYEQYF
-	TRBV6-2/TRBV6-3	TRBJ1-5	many	TGTGCCAGCAGTTACTCGGAAGGGAGTGTCCAGCATTTT	CASSYSEGSVQHF
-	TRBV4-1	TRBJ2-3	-	TGCGCCAGCAGCTACATGACAGGAGACACAGATACGCAGTATTTT	CASSYMTGDTDTQYF
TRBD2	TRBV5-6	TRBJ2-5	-	TGTGCCAGCAGCCCGGGACTAGCGGGGGGGCGAGAGACCCAGTACTTC	CASSPGLAGGRETQYF
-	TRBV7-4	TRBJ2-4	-	TGTGCCAGCATCAACAGGGCTTTAGCCAAAAACATTCAGTACTTC	CASINRALAKNIQYF
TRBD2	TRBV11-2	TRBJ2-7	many	TGTGCCAGCAGCCAGGAGCGGGGGCCCTACGAGCAGTACTTC	CASSQERGPYEQYF
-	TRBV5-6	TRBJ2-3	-	TGTGCCAGCAGCTTGGTCGCGCGGGGGCCCACAGATACGCAGTATTTT	CASSLVARGPTDTQYF
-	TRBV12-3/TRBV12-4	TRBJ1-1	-	TGTGCCAGCGACAACCCAGGGGAGTATGACACTGAAGCTTTCTTT	CASDNPGEYDTEAFF
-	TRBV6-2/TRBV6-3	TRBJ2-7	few	TGTGCCTCCGGTAAACAGGGCTACGAGCAGTACTTC	CASGKQGYEQYF
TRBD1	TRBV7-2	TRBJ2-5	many	TGTGCCAGCAGCCGACGGACAGGGGGCGGGGAGACCCAGTACTTC	CASSRRTGGGETQYF
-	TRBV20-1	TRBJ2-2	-	TGCAGTGCTGGGAGGACCGGGGAGCTGTTTTTT	CSAGRTGELFF
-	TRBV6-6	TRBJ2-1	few	TGTGCCAGCACCTACTGGCTAGGTGGCTACAATGAGCAGTTCTTC	CASTYWLGGYNEQFF
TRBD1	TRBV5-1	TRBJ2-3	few	TGCGCCAGCAGCCTAATCCCCGGGACAGGGAGACGAAGGACCACAGATACGCAGTATTTT	CASSLIPGTGRRRTTDTQYF
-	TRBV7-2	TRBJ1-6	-	TGTGCCAGCAGCCCGGCGGGCAGGGTCGGGAATTCACCCCTCCACTTT	CASSPAGRVGNSPLHF
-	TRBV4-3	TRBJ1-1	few	TGCGCCAGCAGGACAGTGGGGTATGACACTGAAGCTTTCTTT	CASRTVGYDTEAFF
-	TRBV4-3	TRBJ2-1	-	TGCGCCAGCAGCCAAGATCGACTGAGGGTCATCAACAATGAGCAGTTCTTC	CASSQDRLRVINNEQFF
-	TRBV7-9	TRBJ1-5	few	TGTGCCAGCAGCTCCGGGGCCCGCAATCAGCCCCAGCATTTT	CASSSGARNQPQHF
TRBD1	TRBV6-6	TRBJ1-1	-	TGTGCCAGCCGGGGGACAGTCATGAACACTGAAGCTTTCTTT	CASRGTVMNTEAFF
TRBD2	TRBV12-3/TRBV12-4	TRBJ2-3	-	TGTGCCAGCAGTTCCCTTCCCCCCGGGAGGGGAGTAGATACGCAGTATTTT	CASSSLPPGRGVDTQYF
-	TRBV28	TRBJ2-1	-	TGTGCCAGCAGTCCAGATCATGAGCAGTTCTTC	CASSPDHEQFF
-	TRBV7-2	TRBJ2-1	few	TGTGCCAGCAGGGCACCGGGACGAGGGAGGTTGGATGAGCAGTTCTTC	CASRAPGRGRLDEQFF
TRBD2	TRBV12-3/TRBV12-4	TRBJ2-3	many	TGTGCCAGCAGTGGGACTAGCGGGGATACGCAGTATTTT	CASSGTSGDTQYF
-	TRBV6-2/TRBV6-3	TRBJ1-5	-	TGTGCCAGCAGTTACTCTCGGGGATATAGCAATCAGCCCCAGCATTTT	CASSYSRGYSNQPQHF
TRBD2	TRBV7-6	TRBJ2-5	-	TGTGCCAGCAGCTTAAGAGGGCGGGGGGTCGAAAAGACCCAGTACTTC	CASSLRGRGVEKTQYF
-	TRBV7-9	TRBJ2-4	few	TGTGCCAGCAGCCAAACAGGGACCAAAAACATTCAGTACTTC	CASSQTGTKNIQYF
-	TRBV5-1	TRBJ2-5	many	TGCGCCAGCAGCTTGTCGGACGTAGAGACCCAGTACTTC	CASSLSDVETQYF
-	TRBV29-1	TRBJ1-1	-	TGCAGCGTTGACAGGGAGAACACTGAAGCTTTCTTT	CSVDRENTEAFF